The 12 T cell receptor beta chains below come from one sample, sequenced in a study of Ad26.COV2.S vaccination and SARS-CoV-2 variants. Sequenced by immunoSEQ multiplex PCR; TCRdb stores in-frame clones only, minus some. The profile covers roughly 410,000 clones, with 83% appearing a single time and approximately 7% taken by the ten largest. Treatment specified: roughly 20 received Ad26.COV2.S at low or high dose, single or two shots; roughly five received placebo; per-sample allocation not given. At day 63 after the first vaccine or placebo injection, samples were drawn. The material sequenced was peripheral blood, taken in a trial of Ad26.COV2.S vaccine versus placebo. The receptor source for this set is a person between 18 and 60 years old who received the Ad26.COV2.S COVID-19 vaccine or a placebo.

The chain uses TRBV12-5 and TRBJ1-2; D not resolved. Germline loops: CDR1 LGHNT, CDR2 FRNRAP. V lost 5 bases to trimming and J lost 7 bases, with 8 bases between them. The CDR3 totals 11 residues. As DNA, the CDR3 is TGTGCTAGTGGTAAAGTGACTGGCTACACCTTC. It yields the protein CASGKVTGYTF.

The chain combines TRBV4-1 with TRBJ2-6; tentative D call: TRBD2 (7 bases). Germline V gives CDR1 MGHRA, CDR2 YSYEKL. V lost 6 bases, J lost 1 base, and 19 bases lay in between. The CDR3 extends over 18 amino acids. The CDR3 protein is CASSFRGGSYSGANVLTF. The CDR3 DNA reads TGCGCCAGCAGTTTTAGGGGGGGGAGCTATTCTGGGGCCAACGTCCTGACTTTC.

This chain joins TRBV7-9 and TRBJ1-2, with D possibly matching TRBD1 (5 bases). CDR1 and CDR2 from the germline V gene are SEHNR and FQNEAQ (reference sequence). The V and J ends lost 4 bases and 3 bases respectively, with 21 bases between them. The length of the CDR3 is 17 residues. CDR3 in amino acids: CASSSWGGRGIHYGYTF. For the CDR3, the DNA is TGTGCCAGCAGCTCGTGGGGCGGAAGAGGTATACACTATGGCTACACCTTC.

The J gene is TRBJ2-3, the V gene TRBV11-2; possible D gene TRBD2, 5 bases. This CDR3 comprises 14 residues. Per germline, CDR1 SGHAT and CDR2 FQNNGV. V dropped 4 bases and J dropped 5 bases, with 13 bases sitting between them. CDR3 nucleotide sequence: TGTGCCAGCAGCTCACTCGGGGTGGGAGATACGCAGTATTTT. This translates into CASSSLGVGDTQYF.

The chain links TRBV5-1 to TRBJ2-2, with 9 bases fitting TRBD1. Unmatched junction bases numbered 6, after V lost 6 bases and J lost 6 bases. This CDR3 region has 14 residues. Per the germline V gene, CDR1 is SGHRS and CDR2 is YFSETQ. CDR3 in DNA: TGCGCCAGCAAACCACAGGGGGCGGCCGGGGAGCTGTTTTTT. As protein: CASKPQGAAGELFF.

The gene calls are TRBV3-1 (or the pseudogene TRBV3-2) and TRBJ1-1; TRBD1 matches 7 bases. This CDR3 contains 16 residues. Germline assignment: CDR1 LGHDT and CDR2 YNNKEL (reference sequence). J lost 0 bases, V lost 6 bases, and 10 bases had no gene match. Here the CDR3 reads CASSPGTEHMNTEAFF. CDR3 DNA sequence: TGTGCCAGCAGTCCCGGGACAGAGCACATGAACACTGAAGCTTTCTTT.

This rearrangement joins TRBV5-6 to TRBJ1-1; D unclear. Trimming pared 2 bases from V and 3 bases from J, leaving 5 bases between. This CDR3 contains 12 residues. Germline loops: CDR1 SGHDT, CDR2 YYEEEE. CDR3 residues: CASSFRYTEAFF. CDR3 nucleotides: TGTGCCAGCAGCTTCCGGTACACTGAAGCTTTCTTT.

The chain uses TRBV5-6 and TRBJ1-5; the D gene is possibly TRBD1 (6 bases). The CDR3 runs to 15 residues. CDR1 and CDR2 (germline): SGHDT, YYEEEE. Trimming removed 4 bases from V and 5 bases from J, with 16 bases in between. The CDR3 loop is CASSLQGHFYQPQHF. CDR3 DNA sequence: TGTGCCAGCAGCCTCCAGGGACATTTTTATCAGCCCCAGCATTTT.

This clone has just a few counts. This rearrangement joins TRBV6-5 to TRBJ1-5; 8 bases line up with TRBD1. In germline, CDR1 is MNHEY, CDR2 SVGAGI. This CDR3 has 14 amino acids. V lost 5 bases to trimming and J lost 4 bases; unmatched junction nucleotides: 4. The CDR3 bases are TGTGCCAGCAGTCGACAGGGGAGTAATCAGCCCCAGCATTTT. Amino acid sequence: CASSRQGSNQPQHF.

The CDR3 reads CASSLQQGRGYTF. As DNA, the CDR3 is TGTGCCAGCAGTTTACAACAGGGACGTGGCTACACCTTC. This rearrangement joins TRBV27 to TRBJ1-2; tentatively, D is TRBD1 (6 bases). From germline, CDR1 is MNHEY and CDR2 SMNVEV (reference sequence). The CDR3 contains 13 residues. With 2 bases removed from V and 7 bases from J, the gap between germline ends came to 11 bases.

With regard to this clone: The same CDR3 arises from other DNA sequences in this sample as well. The rearrangement uses TRBV27 and TRBJ2-7; D unclear. CDR1 is MNHEY and CDR2 is SMNVEV in the germline V gene (reference sequence). CDR3 length: 13 residues. V was cut by 5 bases and J by 2 bases, with 10 bases left in between. The CDR3 region is CASSSGPPYEQYF. CDR3 coding DNA: TGTGCCAGCAGTAGTGGACCCCCCTACGAGCAGTACTTC.

The V and J genes are TRBV21-1 and TRBJ2-7; the table's TRBD1 call for D was not verified on the DNA. TRBV21-1 is a pseudogene segment. The CDR3 totals 17 residues. The CDR3 nucleotides read TGTGCCAGCAGCCATAGGGGGAGACAGTCGTGTATGTACGAGCAGTACTTC. Translation: CASSHRGRQSCMYEQYF.